These T cell receptor beta chains were read from a single sample in a study of early T cells in non-severe SARS-CoV-2 infection. MiXCR, run by TCRdb on the 5' RACE reads, gives a single entry per CDR3 protein. The sample consists of around 93,000 distinct CDR3 sequences, 9.5% to 15% of them appearing once. The material sequenced was whole blood, taken at baseline. The receptors here all came from an adult who was a healthcare worker with PCR-confirmed SARS-CoV-2 infection or an uninfected control (not recorded which). Both conserved end residues are part of each CDR3. A D gene is named only where the DNA matches it firmly.

cdr3_length,v_call,j_call,d_call,cdr3_aa
18,TRBV27,TRBJ1-2,NA,CASSPARGQTNLNYGYTF
16,TRBV13,TRBJ1-4,TRBD1,CASSPGVRDSREKLFF
14,TRBV7-3,TRBJ2-2,NA,CASRAGVNTGELFF
13,TRBV12-3/TRBV12-4,TRBJ2-7,TRBD2,CASRPTSGRAEYF
16,TRBV12-3/TRBV12-4,TRBJ2-7,TRBD2,CASSLISSGRAWEQYF
16,TRBV5-6,TRBJ1-5,TRBD1,CASSLGQGKSNQPQHF
13,TRBV11-2,TRBJ1-2,NA,CASSLRYLDGYTF
14,TRBV2,TRBJ2-7,NA,CASSEYPEAREQYF
15,TRBV6-5,TRBJ2-2,TRBD1,CASSPTGGNTGELFF
14,TRBV5-1,TRBJ1-1,TRBD1,CASSFNRGPTEAFF
15,TRBV10-3,TRBJ2-3,TRBD2,CAIATSGGPKDTQYF
16,TRBV2,TRBJ2-1,TRBD2,CASSVLAGAMGNEQFF
14,TRBV5-1,TRBJ2-7,TRBD1,CASSLKGQTYEQYF
16,TRBV12-3/TRBV12-4,TRBJ2-2,TRBD1,CASSHRTGASTGELFF
15,TRBV11-2,TRBJ2-7,NA,CASSLEVPAPYEQYF
15,TRBV7-8,TRBJ2-3,NA,CASSSTGVITDTQYF
16,TRBV27,TRBJ2-3,TRBD1,CASSLSKSGTTGVQYF
16,TRBV18,TRBJ1-3,NA,CASSPFSTGSGNTIYF
14,TRBV29-1,TRBJ1-1,NA,CSVETTGGNTEAFF
17,TRBV9,TRBJ2-2,NA,CASSVEPRTRGTGELFF
14,TRBV29-1,TRBJ2-3,NA,CSVEQGTSTDTQYF
12,TRBV20-1,TRBJ2-3,TRBD2,CSGSGGADTQYF
19,TRBV7-9,TRBJ1-2,TRBD1,CASSSPLTGLIHSRDGYTF
14,TRBV7-9,TRBJ1-2,NA,CASSLASGNYGYTF
12,TRBV20-1,TRBJ1-4,NA,CSASQGGEKLFF
12,TRBV12-3/TRBV12-4,TRBJ2-3,NA,CASSFSGDTQYF
18,TRBV20-1,TRBJ2-7,NA,CSALVGGSAVLARSEQYF
16,TRBV6-4,TRBJ2-2,NA,CASSGLGGANTGELFF
15,TRBV19,TRBJ2-6,NA,CASSKTGVGANVLTF
15,TRBV19,TRBJ2-7,TRBD2,CASSMTSGNSYEQYF
16,TRBV11-2,TRBJ2-2,NA,CASSLEGQWGTGELFF
12,TRBV7-9,TRBJ1-1,TRBD1,CATDTGGTEAFF
16,TRBV11-2,TRBJ2-7,NA,CASSNVWARRPYEQYF
14,TRBV10-3,TRBJ1-1,TRBD1,CAISPTGLNTEAFF
14,TRBV20-1,TRBJ2-2,TRBD1,CSARRQGSAGELFF
16,TRBV7-8,TRBJ2-6,TRBD1,CASSYRTGVGANVLTF
12,TRBV29-1,TRBJ2-5,NA,CSARGGGETQYF
14,TRBV10-2,TRBJ1-1,NA,CASRAGTLNTEAFF
15,TRBV21-1,TRBJ1-1,NA,CASSKVQGAKTEAFF
17,TRBV7-9,TRBJ2-7,TRBD2,CASSPRRLAGGSDEQYF
13,TRBV7-9,TRBJ1-4,NA,CASSYPTGPIGFF
14,TRBV28,TRBJ2-4,NA,CASSFSAGSDIQYF
14,TRBV27,TRBJ2-5,NA,CATRGAASQETQYF
13,TRBV7-2,TRBJ1-6,NA,CASSGQVGSPLHF
17,TRBV5-1,TRBJ2-1,TRBD2,CASSLGTSGRALNEQFF
12,TRBV11-2,TRBJ2-5,TRBD2,CASRGGQETQYF
15,TRBV7-3,TRBJ2-7,NA,CASSLMPQPPYEQYF
16,TRBV4-1,TRBJ2-7,NA,CASSQVPMGTAGMQYF
14,TRBV6-5,TRBJ1-5,NA,CASSRTPLNQPQHF
12,TRBV6-1,TRBJ2-4,NA,CASSGPTNIQYF
11,TRBV10-2,TRBJ2-7,NA,CASSDYYEQYF
15,TRBV3-1,TRBJ2-1,TRBD2,CASSPSGSSYNEQFF